The next 32 T cell receptor beta chains were all read from a single sample in a study of tumor-infiltrating lymphocytes in primary liver carcinoma (dated by TCRdb to the late 2010s). RNA from unsorted whole blood was extracted with TRIzol reagent, and germline DNA was obtained with the DNeasy Blood & Tissue kit. The sequencing machine was an Illumina HiSeq 2500. TCRbeta-specific cDNA was reverse-transcribed from approximately 500 ng total RNA using a constant-region primer and ProtoScript II reverse transcriptase. Construction of the TCRbeta libraries relied on three nested rounds of multiplex PCR, following a slightly modified ARM-PCR procedure. Multiplex TRBV1-TRBV30 forward primers and a Cbeta reverse primer were used in the first two PCR rounds, each of which was run for roughly 9 cycles. In-frame beta chains were kept once TCRdb had trimmed the public reads at Q25 with fastp and called clones with MiXCR. Rows are unified per CDR3 protein, each entry keeping the most common DNA and genes. This sample gives 150,000 to 200,000 distinct CDR3 sequences in total; over 50% of them show up just once. The ten largest account for around 74% of the sample.

The material sequenced was peripheral blood. These receptors all stem from a man in his forties or fifties with primary liver carcinoma and hepatitis B virus infection.

This clonotype occurred many times. This chain uses TRBV11-2 with TRBJ2-1; 8 bases align to TRBD2. Unmatched junction bases numbered 16, after V lost 5 bases and J lost 1 base. The CDR3 sequence is 19 residues long. Germline CDR1 SGHAT, CDR2 FQNNGV. The CDR3 sequence: CASSPGGAGRGGSYNEQFF. CDR3 in DNA: TGTGCCAGCAGCCCTGGGGGTGCCGGGAGGGGAGGATCCTACAATGAGCAGTTCTTC.

This clonotype was seen at least ten times. The rearrangement uses TRBV6-2 or TRBV6-3 and TRBJ2-2; D might be TRBD1 (6 bases). CDR1 and CDR2 (germline): MNHEY, SVGEGT. Trimming pared 6 bases from V and 4 bases from J, leaving 9 bases between. The CDR3 runs 13 residues. The chain's CDR3 is CASRLGATGELFF. The CDR3 bases are TGTGCCAGCAGGTTGGGGGCCACCGGGGAGCTGTTTTTT.

The chain has TRBV6-5 and TRBJ1-3; TRBD1 aligns across 7 bases. The CDR3 is made up of 17 amino acids. CDR1 and CDR2 (germline): MNHEY, SVGAGI. The junction had 12 bases not matched to a gene; V was cut back by 4 bases and J by 3 bases. The CDR3: CASSSPPTGTGGNTIYF. CDR3 bases: TGTGCCAGCAGTTCCCCGCCGACAGGGACGGGTGGAAACACCATATATTTT.

V usage is TRBV29-1 and J usage is TRBJ2-4; maybe TRBD2 (5 bases). The CDR3 is made up of 14 amino acids. With 6 bases removed from V and 6 bases from J, the gap between germline ends came to 18 bases. CDR1 and CDR2 from the germline V gene are SQVTM and ANQGSEA. The CDR3 sequence: CSVALRPEGNIQYF. CDR3 bases: TGCAGCGTCGCCCTTCGGCCCGAGGGAAACATTCAGTACTTC.

To note about this clonotype: A read error may produce the germline difference seen at one junction end. This chain uses TRBV11-1 with TRBJ2-1, with 10 bases identical to TRBD1. Per the germline V gene, CDR1 is SGHAT and CDR2 is FQDESV (reference sequence). The CDR3 runs to 16 residues. The CDR3 spells CASNPRRQGAYIEQFF. Here the CDR3 DNA reads TGTGCCAGCAATCCCAGAAGACAGGGGGCCTACATTGAGCAGTTCTTC.

CDR3 coding DNA: TGTGCCAGCAGCCGGGCGGAGGGCCCTAATCAGCCCCAGCATTTT. This codes for CASSRAEGPNQPQHF. The V and J genes are TRBV4-2 and TRBJ1-5; D is undetermined. The CDR3 length is 15 residues. Germline V gene sequence: CDR1 LGHNA, CDR2 YNFKEQ. The V and J ends lost 4 bases and 4 bases respectively, with 14 bases between them.

V usage is TRBV4-1 and J usage is TRBJ2-4; TRBD2 agrees at 11 bases. The CDR3 is made up of 16 amino acids. Germline V gene data show CDR1 as MGHRA and CDR2 as YSYEKL. The ends lost 2 bases at V and 8 bases at J; junction bases unmatched: 8. The DNA of the CDR3 is TGCGCCAGCAGCCAAACCTCGACTAGCGGGAAGGACATTCAGTACTTC. The encoded protein is CASSQTSTSGKDIQYF.

This clonotype showed up just a few times. V usage is TRBV4-1 and J usage is TRBJ2-7; possibly TRBD2 for D (6 bases). Germline CDR1 and CDR2: MGHRA and YSYEKL. The CDR3 has 15 residues. The V end was cut by 3 bases, the J end by 0 bases, with 12 bases between. CDR3 nucleotide sequence: TGCGCCAGCAGCCAGACTGGGACTCTCTCCTACGAGCAGTACTTC. It is translated as CASSQTGTLSYEQYF.

J is TRBJ2-1 and V is TRBV11-2; TRBD2 aligns across 7 bases. CDR1 SGHAT and CDR2 FQNNGV come from the germline V gene. The junction had 4 bases not matched to a gene; V was cut back by 4 bases and J by 4 bases. This CDR3 comprises 14 residues. The chain's CDR3 is CASSYTSVYNEQFF. The CDR3 coding sequence is TGTGCCAGCAGCTATACTAGCGTGTACAATGAGCAGTTCTTC.

A few counts support this clonotype. The chain uses TRBV13 and TRBJ2-2, with D possibly TRBD2 on 7 matching bases. This CDR3 is 15 amino acids long. Germline CDR1 PRHDT, CDR2 FYEKMQ (reference sequence). V was shortened by 5 bases and J by 4 bases, with 14 bases between the two germline ends. Written as DNA, the CDR3 is TGTGCCAGCAGCGGGGGGGACACAATCACCGGGGAGCTGTTTTTT. Translation: CASSGGDTITGELFF.

J is TRBJ2-7 and V is TRBV1; the D call in the table, TRBD1, was not verified against the DNA. TRBV1 is described as a pseudogene. This CDR3 region has 18 residues. CDR3 residues: CTSSQPRGGEWESYEQYF. DNA of the CDR3: TGCACCAGCAGCCAGCCCAGGGGGGGAGAGTGGGAATCCTACGAGCAGTACTTC.

The table lists this clonotype with a few counts. The gene calls are TRBV29-1 and TRBJ2-7, with 9 bases identical to TRBD1. Germline loops: CDR1 SQVTM, CDR2 ANQGSEA. With V trimmed by 4 bases and J by 1 base, 5 bases remained unmatched. The CDR3 is 14 amino acids. The CDR3 nucleotides read TGCAGCGTTGGGACAGGGGACCCTTCCTACGAGCAGTACTTC. It translates to CSVGTGDPSYEQYF.

About this clonotype itself: The missing conserved phenylalanine or tryptophan at the end of this CDR3 makes a read error likely. The genes are TRBV24-1 and TRBJ2-7; D uncertain. From germline, CDR1 is KGHDR and CDR2 SFDVKD. The CDR3 extends over 14 amino acids. Trimming removed 4 bases from V and 3 bases from J, with 12 bases in between. In nucleotides, the CDR3 is TGTGCCACCAGTGACCCCTCAGCTGGCTACGAGCAGTACTCC. As protein: CATSDPSAGYEQYS.

The chain links TRBV5-4 to TRBJ2-3; possibly TRBD2 for D (6 bases). The CDR3 covers 15 residues. V was clipped by 3 bases and J by 2 bases, with 13 bases between them. CDR1 SGHNT and CDR2 YYREEE come from the germline V gene (reference sequence). CDR3 nucleotide sequence: TGTGCCAGCAGCTACGGGGGAACTGCCACAGATACGCAGTATTTT. It specifies CASSYGGTATDTQYF.

In the case of this clonotype: A read error may be the cause here, since a much bigger clone is one base away. The V gene is TRBV11-2, the J gene TRBJ2-1; tentatively, D is TRBD1 or TRBD2 (5 bases each). This CDR3 spans 15 amino acids. Germline V CDR1 and CDR2: SGHAT, FQNNGV. V was shortened by 3 bases and J by 0 bases, with 9 bases between the two germline ends. The CDR3 loop reads CASSFFGTSYNEQFF. DNA of the CDR3: TGTGCCAGCAGCTTCTTCGGGACCTCCTACAATGAGCAGTTCTTC. Complete variable domain (other parts from reference TRBV11-2 and TRBJ2-1): EAGVAQSPRYKIIEKRQSVAFWCNPISGHATLYWYQQILGQGPKLLIQFQNNGVVDDSQLPKDRFSAERLKGVDSTLKIQPAKLEDSAVYLCASSFFGTSYNEQFFGPGTRLTVL.

A word on this clonotype: This CDR3 fails to terminate in the conserved phenylalanine or tryptophan, so it likely reflects a read error. The chain is built from TRBV11-1 and TRBJ2-1; D possibly corresponds to TRBD2 (5 bases). CDR3 length: 15 residues. Looked up from germline, CDR1 is SGHAT and CDR2 is FQDESV (reference sequence). Trimming shortened V by 5 bases and J by 8 bases, and 19 bases separated the two germline ends. Written as DNA, the CDR3 is TGTGCCAGCAGCCTTAGAGGGTTCTATTTGTATGAGCAGTTCCTC. The encoded protein is CASSLRGFYLYEQFL.

The chain carries TRBV5-6 and TRBJ2-7; D call uncertain. This CDR3 has 12 amino acids. V lost 2 bases to trimming and J lost 5 bases, with 8 bases between them. Germline CDR1 reads SGHDT; CDR2 reads YYEEEE. In DNA form, the CDR3 reads TGTGCCAGCAGCTTTCGTATAGACGAGCAGTACTTC. Amino acid sequence: CASSFRIDEQYF. The full variable domain, with the rest looked up from reference TRBV5-6 and TRBJ2-7, is DAGVTQSPTHLIKTRGQQVTLRCSPKSGHDTVSWYQQALGQGPQFIFQYYEEEERQRGNFPDRFSGHQFPNYSSELNVNALLLGDSALYLCASSFRIDEQYFGPGTRLTVT.

This clonotype was picked up many times. The chain has TRBV11-2 and TRBJ2-2, with D maybe TRBD2 (6 bases). Trimming left V 7 bases short and J 6 bases short, with 12 bases between. The CDR3 extends over 13 amino acids. The germline gives CDR1 SGHAT, CDR2 FQNNGV. As DNA, the CDR3 is TGTGCCAGCACTCCCCCGGGAGCCGGGGAGCTGTTTTTT. Its translation: CASTPPGAGELFF.

The chain joins TRBV6-6 to TRBJ2-2; TRBD2 agrees at 8 bases. The V segment lost 11 bases and the J segment 0 bases; nucleotides outside the gene matches: 8. The CDR3 spans 15 residues. Germline V gene sequence: CDR1 MNHNY, CDR2 SVGAGI (reference sequence). The CDR3 coding sequence is TGTGCCGGCGGGGTCGGGGGGGCGAACACCGGGGAGCTGTTTTTT. Translating gives CAGGVGGANTGELFF.

A few counts support this clonotype. One end of the junction fails to match germline, which may point to a read error. The chain links TRBV4-1 to TRBJ2-7; D remains ambiguous. CDR1 and CDR2 (germline): MGHRA, YSYEKL. The CDR3 length is 14 residues. CDR3 protein: CASSQVSGSYEQYF. The CDR3 nucleotides read TGTGCCAGCAGCCAAGTTAGTGGCTCCTACGAGCAGTACTTC.

The V and J genes are TRBV11-2 and TRBJ2-4; possible D gene TRBD2, 6 bases. This CDR3 spans 18 amino acids. CDR1 SGHAT and CDR2 FQNNGV come from the germline V gene. V lost 10 bases and J lost 1, with 26 bases in between. This CDR3 is CANSLAGGPDWAKNIQYF. CDR3 sequence (DNA): TGTGCCAATAGCCTAGCTGGAGGGCCTGATTGGGCCAAAAACATTCAGTACTTC.

This clonotype turned up a few times. CDR3 region: CASSEGQGSSYEQYF. CDR3 in DNA: TGTGCCAGCAGTGAGGGACAGGGGAGCTCCTACGAGCAGTACTTC. The chain has TRBV6-1 and TRBJ2-7; 10 bases fit TRBD1. From germline, CDR1 is MNHNS and CDR2 SASEGT. This CDR3 is built from 15 residues. After removal of 3 bases from V and 0 bases from J, the junction contained 2 bases not matched to a gene.

The rearrangement links TRBV11-2 to TRBJ2-2; D is ambiguous. The V gene's germline CDR1 is SGHAT and CDR2 FQNNGV. The CDR3 runs 16 residues. The V end lost 2 bases, the J end lost 1 base, and 11 bases lay between the germline ends. The CDR3 loop is CASSLILTRNTGELFF. In DNA form, the CDR3 reads TGTGCCAGCAGCTTAATCCTGACAAGGAACACCGGGGAGCTGTTTTTT.

The gene calls are TRBV6-6 and TRBJ2-1; 8 bases match TRBD2. Trimming at V came to 2 bases and at J to 5 bases, leaving 8 bases not matched to a gene. CDR3 length: 16 residues. Germline CDR1 is MNHNY and CDR2 is SVGAGI (reference sequence). CDR3 nucleotides: TGTGCCAGCAGTTACCCCCAGCGGGAGCCTCACAATGAGCAGTTCTTC. Protein: CASSYPQREPHNEQFF.

This rearrangement joins TRBV29-1 to TRBJ1-5; D might be TRBD1 (5 bases). Between the trimmed V and J ends, which lost 4 bases and 4 bases, there was a span of 20 bases. Germline lookup yields CDR1 SQVTM and CDR2 ANQGSEA. The CDR3 is 16 amino acids. The CDR3 loop reads CSVVGSGDGINQPQHF. For the CDR3, the DNA is TGCAGCGTTGTTGGGTCTGGGGACGGAATAAATCAGCCCCAGCATTTT.

The rearrangement uses TRBV14 and TRBJ1-1; D ambiguous. The V gene lost 2 bases and the J gene lost 6 bases, with 7 bases spanning the gap. The CDR3 is made up of 12 amino acids. The germline V gene encodes CDR1 SGHDN and CDR2 FVKESK. The CDR3 DNA reads as TGTGCCAGCAGCCAAAACCGTGCTGAAGCTTTCTTT. This codes for CASSQNRAEAFF.

The genes are TRBV10-3 and TRBJ1-2; a weak D match, TRBD1 (5 bases). CDR1 and CDR2 (germline): ENHRY, SYGVKD. The CDR3 loop spans 13 amino acids. Trimming took 5 bases from V and 3 from J, leaving 10 bases between them. CDR3 coding DNA: TGTGCCATCAGTTCCGGGACGGACTATGGCTACACCTTC. This codes for CAISSGTDYGYTF.

J is TRBJ2-3 and V is TRBV30, with 15 bases that match TRBD2. The CDR3 has 13 amino acids. CDR1 and CDR2 from the germline V gene are GTSNPN and SVGIG (reference sequence). V shed 7 bases, J shed 5 bases, and the junction held 1 base outside the gene matches. This CDR3 is CALGLAGGDTQYF. Here the CDR3 DNA reads TGTGCCTTGGGACTAGCGGGGGGAGATACGCAGTATTTT.

This chain joins TRBV4-2 and TRBJ2-7, with 9 bases fitting TRBD2. The germline CDR1 and CDR2 sequences are LGHNA and YNFKEQ. The V and J ends lost 3 bases and 2 bases, in that order; junction bases with no gene match: 2. The CDR3 extends over 14 amino acids. As DNA, the CDR3 is TGTGCCAGCAGCCACGGCGGGAGGGCCTACGAGCAGTACTTC. Protein product: CASSHGGRAYEQYF.

The chain is built from TRBV11-2 and TRBJ2-7; D is possibly TRBD2 (5 bases). The germline V gene has CDR1 SGHAT and CDR2 FQNNGV. The CDR3 runs to 15 residues. V lost 5 bases, J lost 4 bases, and 18 bases lay in between. The CDR3 is CASSPRASSWYEQYF. CDR3 nucleotide sequence: TGTGCCAGCAGCCCTAGGGCTAGCAGTTGGTACGAGCAGTACTTC.

This clonotype turned up a few times. The genes are TRBV6-5 and TRBJ2-2, with D possibly being TRBD1 (5 bases). Germline V gene sequence: CDR1 MNHEY, CDR2 SVGAGI. CDR3 length equals 14 residues. Trimming removed 0 bases from V and 8 bases from J, with 10 bases in between. The CDR3, as DNA: TGTGCCAGCAGTTACTCAAAGGGGCGGGGGGAGCTGTTTTTT. It specifies CASSYSKGRGELFF.

The chain is built from TRBV5-6 and TRBJ2-3; D is unclear. V was clipped by 2 bases and J by 2 bases, with 6 bases between them. The CDR3 sequence is 13 residues long. Per the germline V gene, CDR1 is SGHDT and CDR2 is YYEEEE. The CDR3 region has the DNA TGTGCCAGCAGCTTCGTCCCCACAGATACGCAGTATTTT. Translating gives CASSFVPTDTQYF.